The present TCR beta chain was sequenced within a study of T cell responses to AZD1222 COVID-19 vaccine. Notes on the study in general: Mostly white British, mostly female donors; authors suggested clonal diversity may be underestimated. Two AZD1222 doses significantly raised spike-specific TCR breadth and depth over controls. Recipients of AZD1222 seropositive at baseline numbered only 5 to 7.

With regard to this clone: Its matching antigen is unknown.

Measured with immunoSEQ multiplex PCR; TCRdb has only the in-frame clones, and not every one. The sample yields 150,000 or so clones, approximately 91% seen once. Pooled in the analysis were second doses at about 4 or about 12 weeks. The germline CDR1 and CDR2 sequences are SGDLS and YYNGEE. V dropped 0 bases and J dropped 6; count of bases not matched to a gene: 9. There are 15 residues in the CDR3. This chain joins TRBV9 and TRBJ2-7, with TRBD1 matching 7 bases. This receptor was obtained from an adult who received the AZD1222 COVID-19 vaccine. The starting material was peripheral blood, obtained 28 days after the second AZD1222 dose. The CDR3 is CASSVGAGGGSEQYF. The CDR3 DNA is TGTGCCAGCAGCGTAGGGGCAGGGGGTGGAAGCGAGCAGTACTTC.